This T cell receptor beta chain was sequenced in a study of cytomegalovirus exposure and HLA in healthy donors. As for the study in general: In a previous analysis, 95 million to 130 million unique TCR beta sequences were found from 170 million or so T cells.

The PCR was carried out with 60 Vbeta primers and 13 Jbeta primers. TCRdb's copy holds only in-frame clones and misses some; the assay was immunoSEQ multiplex PCR. The data hold roughly 150,000 clones, with roughly 72% observed a single time. Study outcomes and limitations: Later examination showed HLA-associated TCR beta chains had greater clonal expansion than equally common others. Sequencing had likely introduced a cluster of highly shared sequence variants as an artifact.

As concerns this clone: Its antigen is not identified.

CDR3 length: 16 residues. J was trimmed by 2 bases and V by 4 bases; bases with no gene match: 6. CDR1 is SGDLS and CDR2 is YYNGEE in the germline V gene. The sample consisted of PBMCs. The rearrangement links TRBV9 to TRBJ2-3; 11 bases fit TRBD2. This receptor was obtained from a man in his forties or fifties in good health and CMV-seronegative. DNA of the CDR3: TGTGCCAGCAGCCCCGATAGCGGGGGGGTCACAGATACGCAGTATTTT. Translated: CASSPDSGGVTDTQYF. The full variable domain, in which reference TRBV9 and TRBJ2-3 provide the parts outside the CDR3, is DSGVTQTPKHLITATGQRVTLRCSPRSGDLSVYWYQQSLDQGLQFLIQYYNGEERAKGNILERFSAQQFPDLHSELNLSSLELGDSALYFCASSPDSGGVTDTQYFGPGTRLTVL.